This T cell receptor beta chain was sequenced in a study of T cell repertoires in cytomegalovirus infection. Looking at the study overall: Public signatures in TCR beta pointed to CMV infection and matching HLA type.

TCRdb re-called the reads with MiXCR, one entry per CDR3 protein. Here the sample spans some 200,000 distinct CDR3 sequences, approximately 9.7% being singletons. Study outcomes and limitations: Cumulative frequency (of public TCR beta family members) identified carriers of CMV plus the relevant HLA. It was HLA-C-restricted CMV-specific TCR beta clonotypes that dominated the response ex vivo.

This clonotype was seen ten or more times. The antigen is not known. Germline CDR1 DFQATT, CDR2 SNEGSKA (reference sequence). Trimming left V 1 base short and J 5 bases short, with 7 bases between. The CDR3 extends over 12 amino acids. What was sequenced was PBMCs. The TCR was taken from a human donor in good health (CMV status not recorded). Some clones in this sample may be carry-over from other donors' samples. This chain uses TRBV20-1 with TRBJ2-3; D is unresolved. DNA of the CDR3: TGCAGTGCTAGAGTTCAGATAGATACGCAGTATTTT. This encodes CSARVQIDTQYF.